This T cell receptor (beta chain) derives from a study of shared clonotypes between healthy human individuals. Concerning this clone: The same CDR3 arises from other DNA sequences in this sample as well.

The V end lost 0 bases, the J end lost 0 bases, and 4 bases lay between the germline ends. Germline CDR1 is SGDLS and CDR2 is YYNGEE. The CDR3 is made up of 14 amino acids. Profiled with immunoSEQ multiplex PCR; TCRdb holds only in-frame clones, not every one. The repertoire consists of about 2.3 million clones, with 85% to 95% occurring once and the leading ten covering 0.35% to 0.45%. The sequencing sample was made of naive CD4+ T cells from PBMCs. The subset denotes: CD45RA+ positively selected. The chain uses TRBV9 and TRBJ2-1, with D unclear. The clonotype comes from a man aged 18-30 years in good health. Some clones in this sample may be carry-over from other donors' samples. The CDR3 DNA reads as TGTGCCAGCAGCGTAGTTAGCTCCTACAATGAGCAGTTCTTC. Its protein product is CASSVVSSYNEQFF.